What follows is one TCR beta chain and its context. Produced via immunoSEQ multiplex PCR; TCRdb's table is partial and in-frame only. The sample has a few hundred thousand clones, roughly 90% seen once; the top ten hold more than 0.7%. The CDR3 extends over 13 amino acids. Trimming stripped 0 bases from V and 2 bases from J, with 4 bases between. The germline gives CDR1 MRHNA, CDR2 SNTAGT. This entry is derived from a study of blood T cell repertoires in COVID-19. The chain couples TRBV6-4 to TRBJ1-1; D is unclear. The clonotype comes from a man between 18 and 35 years old with COVID-19, enrolled during active disease. The sample taken for sequencing was peripheral blood. CDR3 DNA: TGTGCCAGCAGTGACTCGACAAACACTGAAGCTTTCTTT. It translates to CASSDSTNTEAFF.